The 11 T cell receptor beta chains below all came from one sample that was sequenced in a study of T cell responses to AZD1222 COVID-19 vaccine. Sequencing used immunoSEQ multiplex PCR; TCRdb keeps in-frame clones, though not all of them. This sample yields approximately 120,000 clones, of which more than 70% are seen a single time; approximately 15% belongs to the top ten. Sample: peripheral blood, taken on day 0 of AZD1222 vaccination. The receptors were gathered from an adult in good health.

This chain connects TRBV2 to TRBJ2-1, with D perhaps matching TRBD2 (5 bases). Germline V gene data show CDR1 as SNHLY and CDR2 as FYNNEI. This CDR3 has 13 amino acids. Trimming removed 10 bases from V and 0 bases from J, with 10 bases in between. DNA of the CDR3: TGTGCCACCAAAGAGGGCTCCTACAATGAGCAGTTCTTC. This codes for CATKEGSYNEQFF.

V usage is TRBV13 and J usage is TRBJ2-5; TRBD2 aligns across 7 bases. Germline V gives CDR1 PRHDT, CDR2 FYEKMQ (reference sequence). The trim removed 4 bases at V and 5 bases at J, leaving 4 bases unmatched. This CDR3 spans 13 amino acids. CDR3 region: CASSSGLGETQYF. DNA of the CDR3: TGTGCCAGCAGCTCTGGACTAGGTGAGACCCAGTACTTC.

The CDR3 protein is CASSVEAFLDYGYTF. The CDR3 DNA follows: TGTGCCAGCAGCGTAGAGGCGTTTCTCGACTATGGCTACACCTTC. V usage is TRBV9 and J usage is TRBJ1-2; D not certain. Per germline, CDR1 SGDLS and CDR2 YYNGEE. The CDR3 spans 15 residues. Trimming removed 0 bases from V and 3 bases from J, with 12 bases in between. Supplemented by reference TRBV9 and TRBJ1-2, the full variable domain reads DSGVTQTPKHLITATGQRVTLRCSPRSGDLSVYWYQQSLDQGLQFLIQYYNGEERAKGNILERFSAQQFPDLHSELNLSSLELGDSALYFCASSVEAFLDYGYTFGSGTRLTVV.

The chain recombines TRBV25-1 with TRBJ1-2; TRBD1 is a possible D gene (6 bases). Germline values: CDR1 MGHDK, CDR2 SYGVNS. Trimming took off 8 bases at V and 2 bases at J, with 12 bases between the two ends. The CDR3 length is 13 residues. Written as DNA, the CDR3 is TGTGCCAGCCGCAGGGGAGGCAACTATGGCTACACCTTC. Protein product: CASRRGGNYGYTF.

The V call is TRBV3-1 (or the pseudogene TRBV3-2), the J call TRBJ1-6; the D gene is possibly TRBD1 (6 bases). The CDR3 consists of 15 residues. V shed 1 base and J shed 3 bases, with 7 bases lying between them. CDR1 LGHDT and CDR2 YNNKEL come from the germline V gene (reference sequence). DNA of the CDR3: TGTGCCAGCAGCCAAGGCAGGGGCTATAATTCACCCCTCCACTTT. Amino acid sequence: CASSQGRGYNSPLHF.

The J gene is TRBJ2-3, the V gene TRBV9; D may correspond to TRBD1 or TRBD2 (5 bases each). This CDR3 has 15 residues. Germline values: CDR1 SGDLS, CDR2 YYNGEE. The germline V and J ends were trimmed by 0 bases and 7 bases, with 15 bases remaining between them. The CDR3 bases are TGTGCCAGCAGCGTAGTAGGGACCGCCCCCCATACGCAGTATTTT. Translating gives CASSVVGTAPHTQYF.

The chain has TRBV28 and TRBJ2-3, with D uncertain. The CDR3 spans 15 residues. V lost 3 bases and J 1 base, leaving 11 bases between the germline ends. CDR1 and CDR2 from the germline V gene are MDHEN and SYDVKM. The CDR3 nucleotides read TGTGCCAGCAGTTTGAGCCAGAGAGGCACAGATACGCAGTATTTT. Its protein product is CASSLSQRGTDTQYF. Variable domain in full (rest from reference TRBV28 and TRBJ2-3): DVKVTQSSRYLVKRTGEKVFLECVQDMDHENMFWYRQDPGLGLRLIYFSYDVKMKEKGDIPEGYSVSREKKERFSLILESASTNQTSMYLCASSLSQRGTDTQYFGPGTRLTVL.

This sequence joins TRBV6-5 and TRBJ2-5; a weak D match, TRBD1 (5 bases). Germline CDR1 MNHEY, CDR2 SVGAGI. The CDR3 covers 15 residues. The V end lost 2 bases, the J end lost 4 bases, and 14 bases lay between the germline ends. This CDR3 reads CASSYKGHQRETQYF. CDR3 bases: TGTGCCAGCAGTTACAAGGGGCACCAAAGAGAGACCCAGTACTTC.

The chain uses TRBV5-1 and TRBJ2-7; no firm D call. This CDR3 contains 13 residues. Trimming stripped 0 bases from V and 2 bases from J, with 6 bases between. Germline V gene sequence: CDR1 SGHRS, CDR2 YFSETQ. The CDR3 DNA follows: TGCGCCAGCAGCTTGGCTGCGACCTACGAGCAGTACTTC. Amino acid sequence: CASSLAATYEQYF.

This chain connects TRBV24-1 to TRBJ1-2, with D tentatively TRBD1 (6 bases). Deletions cut 5 bases from V and 4 bases from J, with 13 bases between. The CDR3 covers 14 residues. Germline CDR1 is KGHDR and CDR2 is SFDVKD. Here the CDR3 DNA reads TGTGCCACCAGTGCCTCGGGGGCCGGCTATGGCTACACCTTC. Its translation is CATSASGAGYGYTF.

This chain connects TRBV7-8 to TRBJ1-2; 9 bases are a match to TRBD1. This CDR3 region has 15 residues. Germline V gene lookup returns CDR1 SGHVS and CDR2 FQNEAQ. The junction had 6 bases not matched to a gene; V was cut back by 5 bases and J by 2 bases. The CDR3 region has the DNA TGTGCCAGCAGCCCTACAGGGGGCAAAAACTATGGCTACACCTTC. Translated, it gives CASSPTGGKNYGYTF.